These 30 T cell receptor beta chains originate from one sample sequenced in a study of shared clonotypes between healthy human individuals. Clones were read by immunoSEQ multiplex PCR, and TCRdb kept only the in-frame ones, dropping some. The sample holds fewer than 850,000 clones, about 90% seen once. Specimen: memory CD8+ T cells from PBMCs. Subset indicated: CD45RO+ cells pooled with CCR7-negative TemRA cells. All receptors derive from a man younger than 35 in good health. Some clones in this sample may be carry-over from other donors' samples.

V is TRBV5-1 and J is TRBJ2-4; 8 bases are shared with TRBD2. Germline V gives CDR1 SGHRS, CDR2 YFSETQ. With V trimmed by 4 bases and J by 3 bases, 9 bases remained unmatched. This CDR3 is 16 amino acids long. The CDR3 sequence: CASSEGRGLVKNIQYF. In nucleotides, the CDR3 is TGCGCCAGCAGCGAAGGCAGGGGACTAGTCAAAAACATTCAGTACTTC.

The V and J genes are TRBV4-2 and TRBJ1-5; D might be TRBD1 (6 bases). Germline loops: CDR1 LGHNA, CDR2 YNFKEQ. V lost 1 base and J 8 bases, leaving 21 bases between the germline ends. The CDR3 has 17 residues. DNA of the CDR3: TGTGCCAGCAGCCAAGTCGTAGTAACCAGGGGTGGCGAGCCCCAGCATTTT. Translated, it gives CASSQVVVTRGGEPQHF.

The chain employs TRBV4-3 and TRBJ2-3; the match to TRBD2 covers 11 bases. J gave up 3 bases and V 1 base, and 3 bases lay outside the gene matches. This CDR3 contains 16 residues. Germline lookup yields CDR1 LGHNA and CDR2 YSLEER. The CDR3 here is CASSQATSGRTDTQYF. The DNA of the CDR3 is TGCGCCAGCAGCCAAGCAACTAGCGGGAGAACAGATACGCAGTATTTT.

The V and J genes are TRBV4-1 and TRBJ2-7; perhaps TRBD2 as D (6 bases). V was pared by 0 bases and J by 2 bases, with 14 bases between. The germline CDR1 and CDR2 sequences are MGHRA and YSYEKL. The CDR3 has 16 amino acids. In nucleotides, the CDR3 is TGCGCCAGCAGCCAAGAAGGGTCTAGCGACCCCTACGAGCAGTACTTC. It yields the protein CASSQEGSSDPYEQYF.

A word on this clone: At the DNA level, this CDR3 is encoded by other sequences in the same sample as well. CDR3 bases: TGCGCCAGCAGCTTGGGCTGGCAGAACACTGAAGCTTTCTTT. Translation: CASSLGWQNTEAFF. This chain uses TRBV5-1 with TRBJ1-1; D remains unclear. V was clipped by 0 bases and J by 1 base, with 7 bases between them. CDR1 and CDR2 from the germline V gene are SGHRS and YFSETQ. The CDR3 has 14 residues.

As regards this clone: Within the sample, other DNA sequences also encode this same CDR3. This chain connects TRBV29-1 to TRBJ2-7; D ambiguous. V was trimmed by 3 bases and J by 3 bases, leaving 6 bases between them. The germline gives CDR1 SQVTM, CDR2 ANQGSEA. The CDR3 loop spans 11 amino acids. CDR3: CSVEGSYEQYF. CDR3 sequence (DNA): TGCAGCGTTGAGGGCAGCTACGAGCAGTACTTC.

The V gene is TRBV12-5, the J gene TRBJ1-2; maybe TRBD1 (5 bases). Germline assignment: CDR1 LGHNT and CDR2 FRNRAP. The CDR3 has 15 residues. Trimming cost V 3 bases and J 4 bases, with 15 bases left between them. The CDR3: CASGFGDRHSYGYTF. The DNA for the CDR3 is TGTGCTAGTGGTTTTGGGGACCGGCACTCCTATGGCTACACCTTC.

This clone was recorded once. The chain joins TRBV18 to TRBJ2-5; D not resolved. V was shortened by 0 bases and J by 5 bases, with 7 bases between the two germline ends. Germline CDR1 KGHSH, CDR2 LQKENI. CDR3 length: 13 residues. Written as DNA, the CDR3 is TGTGCCAGCTCACCACCGAGTGAGGAGACCCAGTACTTC. It is translated as CASSPPSEETQYF.

J is TRBJ2-1 and V is TRBV11-2, with D possibly being TRBD1 or TRBD2 (6 bases each). This CDR3 spans 16 amino acids. The V gene lost 5 bases and the J gene lost 6 bases, with 20 bases spanning the gap. The V gene's germline CDR1 is SGHAT and CDR2 FQNNGV. CDR3: CASSTRDNWRGNEQFF. CDR3 coding DNA: TGTGCCAGCAGCACCCGGGACAATTGGCGGGGCAATGAGCAGTTCTTC. Complete variable domain (other parts from reference TRBV11-2 and TRBJ2-1): EAGVAQSPRYKIIEKRQSVAFWCNPISGHATLYWYQQILGQGPKLLIQFQNNGVVDDSQLPKDRFSAERLKGVDSTLKIQPAKLEDSAVYLCASSTRDNWRGNEQFFGPGTRLTVL.

The chain joins TRBV5-6 to TRBJ2-7; 8 positions agree with TRBD1. The germline V gene has CDR1 SGHDT and CDR2 YYEEEE. This CDR3 has 15 residues. V trimming: 4 bases; J trimming: 0 bases; junction bases outside the gene matches: 6. CDR3 nucleotide sequence: TGTGCCAGCAGCACGGGACAGGCGGCCTCCTACGAGCAGTACTTC. This translates into CASSTGQAASYEQYF.

This clone appeared a few times. This chain uses TRBV30 with TRBJ1-4, with D unclear. Trimming shortened V by 4 bases and J by 7 bases, and 16 bases separated the two germline ends. Looked up from germline, CDR1 is GTSNPN and CDR2 is SVGIG (reference sequence). This CDR3 is built from 14 residues. The CDR3 reads CAWMPAPWGEKLFF. CDR3 coding DNA: TGTGCCTGGATGCCGGCCCCATGGGGTGAAAAACTGTTTTTT.

The DNA for the CDR3 is TGTGCCAGCAGCTTAGGACAGGCCGACCTTAACTATGGCTACACCTTC. Translated, it gives CASSLGQADLNYGYTF. V and J are TRBV13 and TRBJ1-2; D might be TRBD1 (5 bases). The CDR3 spans 16 residues. Germline assignment: CDR1 PRHDT and CDR2 FYEKMQ (reference sequence). V was trimmed by 0 bases and J by 1 base, leaving 12 bases between them.

Remarks on this clone: Other nucleotide sequences from this sample produce the same CDR3. The chain has TRBV5-1 and TRBJ2-3; no clear D. Germline CDR1 SGHRS, CDR2 YFSETQ. The CDR3 runs to 15 residues. V lost 0 bases and J lost 0, with 8 bases in between. This chain's CDR3 is CASSLDGGSTDTQYF. The CDR3 DNA reads TGCGCCAGCAGCTTGGATGGCGGTAGCACAGATACGCAGTATTTT.

V and J are TRBV7-2 and TRBJ1-5, with D hard to call. Germline CDR1 reads SGHTA; CDR2 reads FQGNSA. This CDR3 comprises 13 residues. V lost 3 bases to trimming and J lost 4 bases, with 7 bases between them. CDR3 in DNA: TGTGCCAGCAGCTTTTGGACGAATCAGCCCCAGCATTTT. Amino acids: CASSFWTNQPQHF.

The chain employs TRBV29-1 and TRBJ2-7; a weak D match, TRBD2 (5 bases). This CDR3 has 15 amino acids. V was pared by 4 bases and J by 3 bases, with 19 bases between. The germline V gene encodes CDR1 SQVTM and CDR2 ANQGSEA. CDR3: CSVGEDRTGSYEQYF. The CDR3, as DNA: TGCAGCGTTGGCGAGGATAGGACTGGAAGCTACGAGCAGTACTTC.

Only one count was recorded for this clone. The chain employs TRBV6-6 and TRBJ2-7, with 8 bases lining up with TRBD2. Germline lookup yields CDR1 MNHNY and CDR2 SVGAGI (reference sequence). The CDR3 is 13 amino acids. Losses at the gene ends were 7 bases for V and 1 base for J; bases not matched to a gene: 3. CDR3: CASKVAGSYEQYF. As DNA, the CDR3 is TGTGCCAGCAAGGTAGCGGGATCCTACGAGCAGTACTTC.

This clone was seen once. V gene TRBV7-6 combines with J gene TRBJ1-1, with 8 bases lining up with TRBD1. This CDR3 region has 15 residues. V shed 5 bases and J 5 bases; nucleotides not matched to a gene: 10. The germline V gene has CDR1 SGHVS and CDR2 FNYEAQ. The CDR3 DNA reads as TGTGCCAGCAGCCGGACAGGGATGGGAAGGACTGAAGCTTTCTTT. It translates to CASSRTGMGRTEAFF.

The rearrangement uses TRBV4-1 and TRBJ2-3; D perhaps matches TRBD1 (5 bases). The germline V gene encodes CDR1 MGHRA and CDR2 YSYEKL. V was cut by 1 base and J by 1 base, with 9 bases left in between. The CDR3 length is 15 residues. This CDR3 is CASSQGQMGTDTQYF. In nucleotides, the CDR3 is TGCGCCAGCAGCCAAGGACAGATGGGCACAGATACGCAGTATTTT.

Comments on this clone: Within the sample, other DNA sequences also encode this same CDR3. The chain is built from TRBV28 and TRBJ1-2, with 8 bases fitting TRBD1. The germline CDR1 and CDR2 sequences are MDHEN and SYDVKM. This CDR3 contains 14 residues. Losses at the gene ends were 5 bases for V and 1 base for J; bases not matched to a gene: 3. The CDR3 coding sequence is TGTGCCAGCAGTCCTGGACAGGGTAACTATGGCTACACCTTC. Amino acid sequence: CASSPGQGNYGYTF.

This chain uses TRBV7-9 with TRBJ2-2; no definite D call. Germline lookup yields CDR1 SEHNR and CDR2 FQNEAQ (reference sequence). The V end was cut by 0 bases, the J end by 7 bases, with 12 bases between. The CDR3 has 15 residues. CDR3 coding DNA: TGTGCCAGCAGCTTAGCGCTCGAGAACGGCGGGGAGCTGTTTTTT. It encodes CASSLALENGGELFF.

The chain carries TRBV27 and TRBJ1-1, with 7 bases fitting TRBD1. Germline CDR1 is MNHEY and CDR2 is SMNVEV (reference sequence). The CDR3 is made up of 14 amino acids. After removal of 5 bases from V and 1 base from J, the junction contained 4 bases not matched to a gene. CDR3 protein: CASSAGGPNTEAFF. The CDR3 DNA is TGTGCCAGCAGTGCAGGGGGGCCGAACACTGAAGCTTTCTTT.

This chain links TRBV7-9 with TRBJ2-2; 9 nucleotides align to TRBD1. Trimming at V came to 5 bases and at J to 2 bases, leaving 9 bases not matched to a gene. CDR3 length: 17 residues. Germline V gives CDR1 SEHNR, CDR2 FQNEAQ (reference sequence). CDR3 DNA: TGTGCCAGCAGCCAGAACATGGACAGGGGAAACACCGGGGAGCTGTTTTTT. It encodes CASSQNMDRGNTGELFF.

V is TRBV9 and J is TRBJ1-2; D call uncertain. Germline lookup yields CDR1 SGDLS and CDR2 YYNGEE. The ends were cut back, 4 bases at V and 7 bases at J, with 20 bases in the middle. The CDR3 sequence is 15 residues long. This chain's CDR3 is CASSPEGSFRGGYTF. CDR3 nucleotides: TGTGCCAGCAGCCCCGAGGGCTCCTTCCGGGGTGGCTACACCTTC. Based on the CDR3 plus reference TRBV9 and TRBJ1-2, the full variable domain is DSGVTQTPKHLITATGQRVTLRCSPRSGDLSVYWYQQSLDQGLQFLIQYYNGEERAKGNILERFSAQQFPDLHSELNLSSLELGDSALYFCASSPEGSFRGGYTFGSGTRLTVV.

The chain employs TRBV30 and TRBJ2-3; 7 nucleotides align to TRBD2. Germline V CDR1 and CDR2: GTSNPN, SVGIG (reference sequence). The CDR3 totals 13 residues. After removal of 4 bases from V and 2 bases from J, the junction contained 3 bases not matched to a gene. CDR3 coding DNA: TGTGCCTGGACTAGCGGTTTCACAGATACGCAGTATTTT. Translating it yields CAWTSGFTDTQYF.

This clone was recorded only once. J is TRBJ2-7 and V is TRBV25-1; a weak D match, TRBD1 (8 bases). CDR1 and CDR2 (germline): MGHDK, SYGVNS. This CDR3 is 14 amino acids long. V was shortened by 5 bases and J by 0 bases, with 11 bases between the two germline ends. This CDR3 is CASSHRGGSYEQYF. The CDR3 DNA follows: TGTGCCAGCAGTCACAGGGGGGGCTCCTACGAGCAGTACTTC.

CDR3 region: CATSSRASGHNEQFF. For the CDR3, the DNA is TGTGCCACCAGCAGCCGGGCTAGCGGTCACAATGAGCAGTTCTTC. This chain uses TRBV15 with TRBJ2-1; 7 positions agree with TRBD2. Trimming at V came to 3 bases and at J to 5 bases, leaving 7 bases not matched to a gene. The CDR3 sequence is 15 residues long. Germline V gives CDR1 LNHNV, CDR2 YYDKDF (reference sequence).

In this sample, this clone turned up a few times. This chain joins TRBV19 and TRBJ1-1; D not certain. V lost 5 bases to trimming and J lost 3 bases, with 4 bases between them. This CDR3 has 11 residues. The germline gives CDR1 LNHDA, CDR2 SQIVND (reference sequence). CDR3 sequence reads: CASSLHTEAFF. The CDR3 coding sequence is TGTGCCAGTAGTCTCCACACTGAAGCTTTCTTT.

The V call is TRBV28, the J call TRBJ2-7; D possibly uses TRBD1 or TRBD2 (5 bases each). CDR1 and CDR2 from the germline V gene are MDHEN and SYDVKM. CDR3 size: 15 residues. With 6 bases removed from V and 5 bases from J, the gap between germline ends came to 20 bases. CDR3 loop: CASRWGTHRADEQYF. CDR3 nucleotides: TGTGCCAGCAGATGGGGGACCCATAGGGCGGACGAGCAGTACTTC.

This chain connects TRBV5-6 to TRBJ2-4; D remains ambiguous. Germline lookup yields CDR1 SGHDT and CDR2 YYEEEE. This CDR3 is 17 amino acids long. The V end was cut by 0 bases, the J end by 0 bases, with 13 bases between. The CDR3 DNA reads as TGTGCCAGCAGCTTGGTTCTGGCGTTCGGAGCCAAAAACATTCAGTACTTC. Encoded protein: CASSLVLAFGAKNIQYF.

V is TRBV4-3 and J is TRBJ2-7; D gene uncertain. This CDR3 spans 15 amino acids. Germline values: CDR1 LGHNA, CDR2 YSLEER. V was clipped by 1 base and J by 3 bases, with 13 bases between them. CDR3 region: CASSQGLGIHYEQYF. The CDR3 DNA reads as TGCGCCAGCAGCCAAGGCTTGGGTATTCACTACGAGCAGTACTTC.